This T cell receptor (beta chain) was found in a study of blood T cell repertoires in COVID-19. Overall study: COVID-19 samples from acute and convalescent phases originated in the United States, Italy and Spain. T cells, B-cell-depleted T cells, or PBMCs provided the cDNA or gDNA that served as material.

Participants were aged roughly 18 to 95 years, lived in around 25 US areas, and enrolled virtually. Trimming removed 4 bases at V and 7 bases at J, with 13 bases between. The CDR3 has 13 residues. The germline V gene encodes CDR1 LGHNA and CDR2 YSLEER. Measured with immunoSEQ multiplex PCR; TCRdb has only the in-frame clones, and not every one. The sample yields about 220,000 clones, roughly 88% seen once. Sequenced: PBMCs or T cells enriched from blood (not recorded which). The chain employs TRBV4-3 and TRBJ1-1; D might be TRBD1 (5 bases). The clonotype originates from a woman aged 40 to 50 with acute COVID-19. This CDR3 reads CASSRTTDYEAFF. The CDR3 DNA follows: TGCGCCAGCAGCCGGACGACAGATTATGAAGCTTTCTTT.